Listed below are T cell receptor beta chains from one sample, sequenced in a study of cytomegalovirus exposure and HLA in healthy donors. Assay: immunoSEQ multiplex PCR; the TCRdb copy retains only in-frame clones and omits some. Counted here are around 300,000 clones, 70% to 90% occurring once; the ten biggest clones make up roughly 2.1%. Source material: PBMCs. The receptors come from a woman between 18 and 29 years old in good health and CMV-seronegative. CDR3s include the opening cysteine and the closing phenylalanine or tryptophan. D genes are given only for firm matches.

TRBD2 | TRBJ2-7 | TRBV9 | CASSAGTSGSYEQYF | TGTGCCAGCAGCGCCGGGACTAGCGGCTCCTACGAGCAGTACTTC
TRBD1 | TRBJ2-7 | TRBV5-1 | CASSPWDSPYEQYF | TGCGCCAGCAGCCCCTGGGACAGTCCCTACGAGCAGTACTTC
- | TRBJ1-2 | TRBV5-1 | CASSLSQGTGYTF | TGCGCCAGCAGCTTGTCCCAGGGCACTGGCTACACCTTC
TRBD1 | TRBJ1-1 | TRBV5-8 | CASSQLTGDGTEAFF | TGTGCCAGCAGCCAGTTGACAGGGGATGGCACTGAAGCTTTCTTT
- | TRBJ2-7 | TRBV2 | CASSTAYEQYF | TGTGCCAGCAGTACAGCCTACGAGCAGTACTTC
- | TRBJ1-1 | TRBV13 | CASSPSQGSGTEAFF | TGTGCCAGCAGCCCATCGCAGGGGTCCGGGACTGAAGCTTTCTTT
- | TRBJ2-3 | TRBV6-1 | CASSRETISTDTQYF | TGTGCCAGCAGTAGGGAGACTATTAGCACAGATACGCAGTATTTT
- | TRBJ2-3 | TRBV27 | CASSFPADTDTQYF | TGTGCCAGCAGTTTCCCGGCGGACACAGATACGCAGTATTTT
- | TRBJ2-1 | TRBV5-8 | CASSSGRGVEQFF | TGTGCCAGCAGCTCAGGTCGGGGTGTTGAGCAGTTCTTC
- | TRBJ2-7 | TRBV5-4 | CASSTDARAYEQYF | TGTGCCAGCAGCACCGACGCTCGGGCCTACGAGCAGTACTTC